The entry that follows covers one TCR beta chain sequence. The V gene's germline CDR1 is MNHEY and CDR2 SVGAGI. CDR3 length: 11 residues. The sample comes from a study of blood T cell repertoires in COVID-19. Turning to the study itself: Whether acute or convalescent, the COVID-19 samples came from the United States, Italy and Spain. PBMCs, B-cell-depleted T cells, or T cells provided the cDNA or gDNA that made up the material.

Original methodology: Using reference gene primer amplification, nucleated cell counts were estimated. Clones were sequenced by immunoSEQ multiplex PCR, and TCRdb holds only the in-frame ones, with some missing. The V and J calls and clone size are taken from that table; D and trimming were inferred from the DNA. Of about 240,000 clones listed, around 86% are singletons. Source material: peripheral blood. The receptor was isolated from a man older than 75 with acute or convalescent COVID-19. The rearrangement uses TRBV6-5 and TRBJ1-1, with 8 positions matching TRBD1. CDR3 DNA sequence: TGTGCAGCATCCAGGGGGCTTAAGGCTTTCTTT. It specifies CAASRGLKAFF.